Listed below are T cell receptor beta chains from one sample, sequenced in a study of blood T cell repertoires in COVID-19. Assay used: immunoSEQ multiplex PCR; TCRdb lists only in-frame clones, some missing. The sample holds about 150,000 clones, 88% seen once. Sequenced sample: peripheral blood. Every receptor here comes from a human donor in a cohort sampled during active COVID-19. Each CDR3 is given with its conserved first and last residue. A D gene is named only where the DNA matches it firmly. The size of a clone is reported for some rows only, either as once, few or many, or as a class for expanded clones.

d_gene,abundance,v_gene,j_gene,CDR3aa,CDR3nt
NA,NA,TRBV19,TRBJ2-1,CATTSSRSSYNEQFF,TGTGCCACTACCTCTAGCCGCAGCTCCTACAATGAGCAGTTCTTC
TRBD1,NA,TRBV5-1,TRBJ1-5,CASSPGTGVNQPQHF,TGCGCCAGCAGCCCCGGGACAGGGGTAAATCAGCCCCAGCATTTT
NA,NA,TRBV9,TRBJ2-1,CASSVGGTSYNEQFF,TGTGCCAGCAGCGTAGGCGGGACCTCCTACAATGAGCAGTTCTTC
TRBD1,NA,TRBV11-1,TRBJ2-1,CASSLGTGGKNEQFF,TGTGCCAGCAGCTTAGGGACAGGGGGAAAGAATGAGCAGTTCTTC
NA,NA,TRBV30,TRBJ2-1,CAWSGTGSEEQFF,TGTGCCTGGAGTGGTACGGGATCAGAGGAGCAGTTCTTC
NA,NA,TRBV30,TRBJ2-5,CAWSVVAVETQYF,TGTGCCTGGAGTGTTGTTGCGGTAGAGACCCAGTACTTC
TRBD2,NA,TRBV28,TRBJ2-5,CASSLAGVLETQYF,TGTGCCAGCAGTTTAGCGGGAGTTTTAGAGACCCAGTACTTC
NA,NA,TRBV9,TRBJ2-3,CASSVATRDTQYF,TGTGCCAGCAGCGTAGCCACCCGGGATACGCAGTATTTT
NA,NA,TRBV12-3/TRBV12-4,TRBJ1-1,CASSLDLGGAAFF,TGTGCCAGCAGTTTAGACCTTGGGGGGGCGGCTTTCTTT
NA,once,TRBV5-4,TRBJ2-3,CASSLDRADTQYF,TGTGCCAGCAGCTTGGACAGGGCAGATACGCAGTATTTT
TRBD2,once,TRBV2,TRBJ2-7,CASSVGLADEQYF,TGTGCCAGCAGTGTTGGACTAGCGGACGAGCAGTACTTC
TRBD1,NA,TRBV5-6,TRBJ2-1,CASSRLTGGSSYNEQFF,TGTGCCAGCAGCAGACTGACAGGGGGGAGCTCCTACAATGAGCAGTTCTTC
TRBD2,NA,TRBV7-2,TRBJ2-3,CASSLAVGGGATDTQYF,TGTGCCAGCAGCTTAGCGGTCGGCGGGGGGGCGACAGATACGCAGTATTTT
TRBD2,many,TRBV6-6,TRBJ2-1,CASSKGLALYNEQFF,TGTGCCAGCAGTAAGGGACTAGCCCTATACAATGAGCAGTTCTTC
NA,NA,TRBV6-1,TRBJ1-5,CASSEVPGSPNSNQPQHF,TGTGCCAGCAGTGAAGTCCCCGGGAGTCCTAATAGCAATCAGCCCCAGCATTTT
TRBD2,NA,TRBV6-1,TRBJ2-7,CASSETSAYEQYF,TGTGCCAGCAGTGAAACTAGCGCCTACGAGCAGTACTTC
TRBD2,NA,TRBV11-2,TRBJ2-7,CASSFASGRGSYEQYF,TGTGCCAGCAGCTTCGCTAGCGGGAGGGGGTCCTACGAGCAGTACTTC
NA,NA,TRBV19,TRBJ1-3,CASSMRASGNTIYF,TGTGCCAGTAGTATGAGAGCGTCTGGAAACACCATATATTTT
TRBD1,NA,TRBV27,TRBJ2-4,CASSPGTGGELYIQYF,TGTGCCAGCAGTCCCGGGACAGGGGGCGAGTTATACATTCAGTACTTC
NA,NA,TRBV7-9,TRBJ1-1,CASSLAAAFF,TGTGCCAGCAGCTTAGCAGCGGCTTTCTTT
NA,NA,TRBV7-2,TRBJ1-3,CASSLVSSSGNTIYF,TGTGCCAGCAGCTTGGTTAGCAGCTCTGGAAACACCATATATTTT
TRBD1,NA,TRBV5-6,TRBJ1-1,CASSLVGAGGTEAFF,TGTGCCAGCAGCTTGGTTGGGGCAGGGGGCACTGAAGCTTTCTTT
NA,NA,TRBV19,TRBJ1-1,CASSAYRTLNTEAFF,TGTGCCAGTAGTGCATACAGAACACTGAACACTGAAGCTTTCTTT
TRBD2,NA,TRBV4-1,TRBJ2-7,CASSQEWSGRAHEQYF,TGCGCCAGCAGCCAAGAATGGTCCGGGAGGGCCCACGAGCAGTACTTC
NA,NA,TRBV28,TRBJ1-4,CASSYRAGGNEKLFF,TGTGCCAGCAGTTACAGGGCGGGGGGTAATGAAAAACTGTTTTTT
NA,NA,TRBV11-2,TRBJ1-2,CASSLNRVSLYGYTF,TGTGCCAGCAGCTTGAACAGGGTCTCTCTCTATGGCTACACCTTC
TRBD2,NA,TRBV11-2,TRBJ2-3,CASSLASGGAKKSTDTQYF,TGTGCCAGCAGCTTAGCCAGCGGGGGGGCAAAAAAAAGCACAGATACGCAGTATTTT
NA,NA,TRBV4-1,TRBJ1-5,CASSQVVNRINQPQHF,TGCGCCAGCAGCCAAGTTGTGAACAGAATCAATCAGCCCCAGCATTTT
NA,once,TRBV28,TRBJ1-2,CASSSNYGYTF,TGTGCCAGCAGCAGTAACTATGGCTACACCTTC
NA,NA,TRBV18,TRBJ2-7,CASSPGLVTVSYEQYF,TGTGCCAGCTCACCAGGTCTGGTGACAGTCTCCTACGAGCAGTACTTC
NA,NA,TRBV6-5,TRBJ2-3,CACRGSAPSTDTQYF,TGTGCCTGTCGTGGTAGCGCACCTAGCACAGATACGCAGTATTTT
TRBD1,NA,TRBV3-1/TRBV3-2,TRBJ2-3,CASSSSRGLIDTQYF,TGTGCCAGCAGTTCAAGCAGGGGGCTGATAGATACGCAGTATTTT
NA,NA,TRBV6-2/TRBV6-3,TRBJ2-1,CASSYSVAVSYNEQFF,TGTGCCAGCAGTTACTCGGTAGCGGTTTCCTACAATGAGCAGTTCTTC
TRBD1,NA,TRBV11-2,TRBJ2-7,CASSIGTGGYEQYF,TGTGCCAGCAGCATTGGGACAGGGGGCTACGAGCAGTACTTC
TRBD1,NA,TRBV2,TRBJ2-6,CASFRDRGMAGANVLTF,TGTGCCAGCTTCCGGGACAGGGGAATGGCTGGGGCCAACGTCCTGACTTTC
TRBD2,NA,TRBV7-2,TRBJ2-1,CASNPGVAGIHSEQFF,TGTGCCAGCAACCCGGGAGTAGCGGGCATTCATTCTGAGCAGTTCTTC
NA,NA,TRBV7-2,TRBJ2-5,CASSLGSGRETQYF,TGTGCCAGCAGCTTAGGTAGCGGAAGAGAGACCCAGTACTTC
TRBD2,NA,TRBV11-2,TRBJ2-1,CASSLSIAGGRDEQFF,TGTGCCAGCAGCTTATCGATAGCGGGGGGTAGGGATGAGCAGTTCTTC
NA,NA,TRBV4-2,TRBJ2-2,CASSPPLDDHTGELFF,TGTGCCAGCAGTCCACCGTTAGATGATCACACCGGGGAGCTGTTTTTT
TRBD1,NA,TRBV5-1,TRBJ1-1,CASREGDRKNTEAFF,TGCGCCAGCAGAGAGGGGGACAGGAAGAACACTGAAGCTTTCTTT
TRBD2,NA,TRBV19,TRBJ2-1,CASSIRGGEQFF,TGTGCCAGTAGTATCCGGGGGGGTGAGCAGTTCTTC
NA,NA,TRBV5-1,TRBJ2-2,CASSETRLATGELFF,TGCGCCAGCAGCGAGACTAGGCTAGCGACCGGGGAGCTGTTTTTT
TRBD1,NA,TRBV20-1,TRBJ1-1,CSASDPGGPTNTEAFF,TGCAGTGCTAGTGACCCAGGGGGTCCGACGAACACTGAAGCTTTCTTT
NA,NA,TRBV6-2/TRBV6-3,TRBJ2-5,CASSYSDFKETQYF,TGTGCCAGCAGTTACTCGGACTTTAAAGAGACCCAGTACTTC
NA,NA,TRBV7-9,TRBJ2-1,CASSLGGHSSYNEQFF,TGTGCCAGCAGCTTAGGAGGACATAGCTCCTACAATGAGCAGTTCTTC
TRBD1,NA,TRBV7-3,TRBJ1-1,CASSLFGTGEVVFF,TGTGCCAGCAGCTTATTTGGGACAGGGGAAGTAGTTTTCTTT
TRBD1,NA,TRBV18,TRBJ2-1,CASSPPSRGRNEQFF,TGTGCCAGCTCACCACCGAGCAGGGGGCGGAATGAGCAGTTCTTC
TRBD1,NA,TRBV5-4,TRBJ2-5,CASSGATGVRETQYF,TGTGCCAGCAGCGGGGCGACAGGGGTAAGGGAGACCCAGTACTTC
NA,NA,TRBV5-1,TRBJ2-3,CASRPIGGSDTQYF,TGCGCCAGCAGGCCTATAGGCGGTTCGGATACGCAGTATTTT
NA,NA,TRBV7-2,TRBJ1-4,CASSWGTLEGEKLFF,TGTGCCAGCAGCTGGGGGACACTTGAGGGAGAAAAACTGTTTTTT
TRBD2,once,TRBV12-5,TRBJ2-5,CASGTGLAGTQETQYF,TGTGCTAGTGGTACGGGACTAGCGGGGACACAAGAGACCCAGTACTTC
TRBD2,NA,TRBV18,TRBJ2-3,CASSPLPRTSGRTDTQYF,TGTGCCAGCTCACCACTTCCTCGGACTAGCGGGAGAACAGATACGCAGTATTTT
NA,NA,TRBV28,TRBJ2-7,CASSLLAGSYEQYF,TGTGCCAGCAGTTTACTGGCGGGCTCCTACGAGCAGTACTTC
TRBD2,NA,TRBV7-3,TRBJ2-1,CASSPRGGVYNEQFF,TGTGCCAGCAGCCCTCGGGGGGGCGTCTACAATGAGCAGTTCTTC
NA,NA,TRBV4-2,TRBJ2-1,CASSQRTSSANEQFF,TGTGCCAGCAGCCAGCGAACTAGCAGCGCCAATGAGCAGTTCTTC
TRBD1,NA,TRBV7-9,TRBJ2-1,CASSPGSSRGYNEQFF,TGTGCCAGCAGCCCCGGGTCTTCCAGGGGGTACAATGAGCAGTTCTTC
NA,NA,TRBV7-3,TRBJ2-1,CASSPVGLPGNEQFF,TGTGCCAGCAGCCCTGTAGGACTACCGGGGAATGAGCAGTTCTTC